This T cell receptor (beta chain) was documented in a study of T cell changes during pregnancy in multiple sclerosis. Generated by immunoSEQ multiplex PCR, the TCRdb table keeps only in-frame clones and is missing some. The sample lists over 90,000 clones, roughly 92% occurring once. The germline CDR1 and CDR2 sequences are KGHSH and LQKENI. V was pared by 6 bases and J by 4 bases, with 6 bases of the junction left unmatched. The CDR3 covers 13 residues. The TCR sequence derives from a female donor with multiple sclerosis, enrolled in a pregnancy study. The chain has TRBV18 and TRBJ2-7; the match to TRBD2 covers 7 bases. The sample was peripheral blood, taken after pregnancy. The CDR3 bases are TGTGCCAGCTCCCACGGGGGGACTTACGAGCAGTACTTC. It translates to CASSHGGTYEQYF.